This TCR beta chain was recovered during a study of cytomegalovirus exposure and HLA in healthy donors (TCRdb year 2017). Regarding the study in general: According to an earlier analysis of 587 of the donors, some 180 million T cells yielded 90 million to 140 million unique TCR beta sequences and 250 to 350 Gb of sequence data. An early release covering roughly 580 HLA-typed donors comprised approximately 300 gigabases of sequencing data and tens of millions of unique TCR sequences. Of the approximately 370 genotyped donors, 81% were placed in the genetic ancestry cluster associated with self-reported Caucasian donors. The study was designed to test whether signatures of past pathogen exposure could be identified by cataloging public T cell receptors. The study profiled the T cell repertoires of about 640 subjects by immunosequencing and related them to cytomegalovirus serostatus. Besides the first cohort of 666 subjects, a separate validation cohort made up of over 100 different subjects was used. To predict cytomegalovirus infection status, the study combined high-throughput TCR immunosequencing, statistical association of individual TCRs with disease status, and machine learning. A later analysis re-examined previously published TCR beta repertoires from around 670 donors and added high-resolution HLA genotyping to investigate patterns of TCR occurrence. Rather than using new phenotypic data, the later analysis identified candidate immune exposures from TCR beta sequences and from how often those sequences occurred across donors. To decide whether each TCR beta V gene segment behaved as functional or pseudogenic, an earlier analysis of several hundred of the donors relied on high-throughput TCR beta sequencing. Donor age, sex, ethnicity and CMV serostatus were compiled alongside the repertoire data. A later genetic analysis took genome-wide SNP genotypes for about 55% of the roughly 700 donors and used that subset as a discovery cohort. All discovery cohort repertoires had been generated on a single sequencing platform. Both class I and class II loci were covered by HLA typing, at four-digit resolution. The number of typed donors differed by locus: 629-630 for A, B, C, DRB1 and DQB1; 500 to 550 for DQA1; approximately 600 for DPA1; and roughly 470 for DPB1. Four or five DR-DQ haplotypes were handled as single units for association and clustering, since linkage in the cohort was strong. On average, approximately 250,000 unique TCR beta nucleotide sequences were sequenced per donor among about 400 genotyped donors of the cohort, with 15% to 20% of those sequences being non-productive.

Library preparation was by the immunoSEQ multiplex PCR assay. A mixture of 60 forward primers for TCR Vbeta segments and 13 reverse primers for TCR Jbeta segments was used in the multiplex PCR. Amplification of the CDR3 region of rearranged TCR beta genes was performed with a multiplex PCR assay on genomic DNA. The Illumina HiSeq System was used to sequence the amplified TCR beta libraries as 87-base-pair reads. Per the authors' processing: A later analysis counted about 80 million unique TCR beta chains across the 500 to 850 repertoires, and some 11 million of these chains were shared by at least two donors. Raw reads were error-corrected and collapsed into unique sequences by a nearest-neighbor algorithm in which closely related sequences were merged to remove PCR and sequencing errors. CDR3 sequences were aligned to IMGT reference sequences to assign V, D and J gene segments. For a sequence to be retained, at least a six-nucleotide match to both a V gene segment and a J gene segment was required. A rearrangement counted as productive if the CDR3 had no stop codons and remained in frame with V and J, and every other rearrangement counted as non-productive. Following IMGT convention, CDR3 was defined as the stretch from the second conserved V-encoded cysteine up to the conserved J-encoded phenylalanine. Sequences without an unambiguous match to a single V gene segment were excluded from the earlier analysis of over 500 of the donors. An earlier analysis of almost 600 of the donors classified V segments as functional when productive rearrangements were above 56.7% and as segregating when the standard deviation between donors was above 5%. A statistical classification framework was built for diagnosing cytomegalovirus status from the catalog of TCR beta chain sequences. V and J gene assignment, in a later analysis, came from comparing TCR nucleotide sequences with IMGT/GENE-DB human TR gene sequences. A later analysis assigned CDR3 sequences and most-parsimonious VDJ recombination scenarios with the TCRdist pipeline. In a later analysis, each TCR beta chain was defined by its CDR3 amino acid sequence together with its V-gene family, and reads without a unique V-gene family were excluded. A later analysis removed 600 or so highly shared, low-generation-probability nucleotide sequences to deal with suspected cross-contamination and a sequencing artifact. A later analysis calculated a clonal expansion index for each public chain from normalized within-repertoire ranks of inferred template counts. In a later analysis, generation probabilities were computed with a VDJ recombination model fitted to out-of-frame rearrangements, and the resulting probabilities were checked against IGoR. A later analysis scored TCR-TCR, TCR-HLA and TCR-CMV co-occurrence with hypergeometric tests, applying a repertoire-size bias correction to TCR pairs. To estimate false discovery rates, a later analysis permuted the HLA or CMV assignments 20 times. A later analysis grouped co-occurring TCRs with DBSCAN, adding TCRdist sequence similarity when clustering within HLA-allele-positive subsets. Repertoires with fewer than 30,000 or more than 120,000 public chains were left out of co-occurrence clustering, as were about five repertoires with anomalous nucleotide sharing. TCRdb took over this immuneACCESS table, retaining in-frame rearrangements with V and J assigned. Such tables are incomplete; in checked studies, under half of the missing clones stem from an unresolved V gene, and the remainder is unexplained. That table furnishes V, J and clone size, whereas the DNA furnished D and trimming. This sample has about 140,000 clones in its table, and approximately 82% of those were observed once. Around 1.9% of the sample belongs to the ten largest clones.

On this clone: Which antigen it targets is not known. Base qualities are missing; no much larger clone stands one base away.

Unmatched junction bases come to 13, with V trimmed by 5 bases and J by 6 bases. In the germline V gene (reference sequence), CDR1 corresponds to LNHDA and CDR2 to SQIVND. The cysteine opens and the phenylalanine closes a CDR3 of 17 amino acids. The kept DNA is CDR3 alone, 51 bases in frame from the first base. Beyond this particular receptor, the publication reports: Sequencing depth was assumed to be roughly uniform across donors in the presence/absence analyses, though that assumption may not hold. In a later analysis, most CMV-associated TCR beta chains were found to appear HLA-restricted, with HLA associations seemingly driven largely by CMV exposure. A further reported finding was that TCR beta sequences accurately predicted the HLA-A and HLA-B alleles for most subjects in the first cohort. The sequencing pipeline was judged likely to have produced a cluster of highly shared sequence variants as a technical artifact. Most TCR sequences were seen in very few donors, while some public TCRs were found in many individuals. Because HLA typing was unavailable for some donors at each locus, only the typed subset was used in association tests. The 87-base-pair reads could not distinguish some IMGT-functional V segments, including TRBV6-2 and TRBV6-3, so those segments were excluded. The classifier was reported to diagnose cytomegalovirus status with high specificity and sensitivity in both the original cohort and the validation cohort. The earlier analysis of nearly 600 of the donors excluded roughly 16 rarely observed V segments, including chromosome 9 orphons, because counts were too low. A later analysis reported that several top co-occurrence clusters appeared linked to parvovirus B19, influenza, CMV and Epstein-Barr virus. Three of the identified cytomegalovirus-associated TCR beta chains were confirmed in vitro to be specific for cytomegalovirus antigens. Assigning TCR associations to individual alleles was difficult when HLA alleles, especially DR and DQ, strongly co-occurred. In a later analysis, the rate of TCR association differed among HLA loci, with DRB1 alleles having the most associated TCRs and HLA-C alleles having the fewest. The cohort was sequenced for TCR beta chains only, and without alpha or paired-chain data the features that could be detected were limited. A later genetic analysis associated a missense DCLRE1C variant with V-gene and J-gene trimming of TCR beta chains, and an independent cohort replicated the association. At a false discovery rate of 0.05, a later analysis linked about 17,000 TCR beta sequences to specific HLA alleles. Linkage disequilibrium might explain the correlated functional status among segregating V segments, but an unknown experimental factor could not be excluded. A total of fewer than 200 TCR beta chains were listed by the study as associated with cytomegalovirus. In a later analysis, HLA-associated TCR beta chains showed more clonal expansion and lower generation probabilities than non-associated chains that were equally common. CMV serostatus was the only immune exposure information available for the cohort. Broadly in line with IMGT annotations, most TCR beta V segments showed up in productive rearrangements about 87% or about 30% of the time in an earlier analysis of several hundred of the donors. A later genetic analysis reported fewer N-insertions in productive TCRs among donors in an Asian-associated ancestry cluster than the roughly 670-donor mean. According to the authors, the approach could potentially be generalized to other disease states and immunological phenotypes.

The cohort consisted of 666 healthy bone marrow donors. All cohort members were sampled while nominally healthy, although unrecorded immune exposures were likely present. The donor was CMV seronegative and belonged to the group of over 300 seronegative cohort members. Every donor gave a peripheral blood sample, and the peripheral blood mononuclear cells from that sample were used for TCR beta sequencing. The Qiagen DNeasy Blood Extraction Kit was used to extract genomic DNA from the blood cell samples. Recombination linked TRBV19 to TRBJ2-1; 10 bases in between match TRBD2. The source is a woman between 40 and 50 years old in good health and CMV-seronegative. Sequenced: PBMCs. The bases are TGTGCCAGTAGTGCTAGTATAGTACTAGCGGGAAGCAATGAGCAGTTCTTC. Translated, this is CASSASIVLAGSNEQFF.